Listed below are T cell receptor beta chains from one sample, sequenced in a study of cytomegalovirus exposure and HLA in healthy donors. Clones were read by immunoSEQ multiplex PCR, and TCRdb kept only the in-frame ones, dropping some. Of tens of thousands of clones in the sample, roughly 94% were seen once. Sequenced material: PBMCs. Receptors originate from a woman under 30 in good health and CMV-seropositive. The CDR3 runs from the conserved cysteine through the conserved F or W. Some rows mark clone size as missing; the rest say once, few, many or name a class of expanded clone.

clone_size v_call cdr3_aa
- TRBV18 CASSPGAGQGTDTQYF
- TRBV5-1 CASNIGRGTGSQETQYF
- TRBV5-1 CASSLAGQYGYTF
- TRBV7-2 CASSLERNSGIRELFF
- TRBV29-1 CSVLWVASSGANVLTF
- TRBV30 CAWSEGDSGNTIYF
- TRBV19 CASSEGAGEVGELFF
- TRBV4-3 CASSQDQGQSAFF
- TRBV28 CASSYPGTGGVRAFF
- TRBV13 CASSLGASGSRQYF
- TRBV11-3 CASSLEGGGPLTYNEQFF
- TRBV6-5 CASSYSIRQQNTEAFF
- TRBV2 CASTMDRGAKNIQYF
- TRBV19 CASGRGRYTEAFF
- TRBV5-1 CASSPALAGNTGELFF
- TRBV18 CASSPTAALSGSPLHF
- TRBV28 CASSRPGQGVTQPQHF
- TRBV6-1 CASSDGFVRGSGETQYF
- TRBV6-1 CASSEGPGLAGVFWPNEQFF
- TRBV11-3 CASSENRNTEAFF
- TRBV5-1 CASSSGFRTSGNTIYF
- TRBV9 CASSVVSFGEAFF
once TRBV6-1 CASSQVGGTENTEAFF
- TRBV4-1 CASSRGLAGGTKNIQYF
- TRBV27 CASLSSNEQFF
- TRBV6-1 CASRGAGNTEAFF